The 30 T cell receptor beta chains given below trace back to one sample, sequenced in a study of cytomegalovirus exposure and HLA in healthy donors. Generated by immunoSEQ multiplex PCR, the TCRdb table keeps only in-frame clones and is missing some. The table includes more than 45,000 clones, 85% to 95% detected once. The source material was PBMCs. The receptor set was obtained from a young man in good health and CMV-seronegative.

CDR3 sequence reads: CATSRERATSYEQYF. The CDR3 nucleotides are TGTGCCACCAGCAGGGAGAGGGCGACTAGCTACGAGCAGTACTTC. V is TRBV15 and J is TRBJ2-7; the D gene is possibly TRBD2 (6 bases). The length of the CDR3 is 15 residues. Deletions cut 3 bases from V and 3 bases from J, with 15 bases between. CDR1 and CDR2 (germline): LNHNV, YYDKDF (reference sequence). Full variable domain (rest looked up from reference TRBV15 and TRBJ2-7): DAMVIQNPRYQVTQFGKPVTLSCSQTLNHNVMYWYQQKSSQAPKLLFHYYDKDFNNEADTPDNFQSRRPNTSFCFLDIRSPGLGDTAMYLCATSRERATSYEQYFGPGTRLTVT.

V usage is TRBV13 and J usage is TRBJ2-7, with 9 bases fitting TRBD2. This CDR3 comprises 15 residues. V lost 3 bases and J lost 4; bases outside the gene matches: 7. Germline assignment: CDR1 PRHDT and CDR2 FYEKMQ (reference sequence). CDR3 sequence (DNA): TGTGCCAGCAGCTTTGGTAGCGGGAGAGGGTACGAGCAGTACTTC. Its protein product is CASSFGSGRGYEQYF.

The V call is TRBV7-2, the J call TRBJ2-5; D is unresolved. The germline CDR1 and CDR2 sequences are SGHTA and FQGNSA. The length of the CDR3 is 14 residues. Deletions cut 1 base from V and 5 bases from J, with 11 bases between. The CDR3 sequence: CASSLVVLPETQYF. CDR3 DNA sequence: TGTGCCAGCAGCTTAGTCGTACTTCCGGAGACCCAGTACTTC.

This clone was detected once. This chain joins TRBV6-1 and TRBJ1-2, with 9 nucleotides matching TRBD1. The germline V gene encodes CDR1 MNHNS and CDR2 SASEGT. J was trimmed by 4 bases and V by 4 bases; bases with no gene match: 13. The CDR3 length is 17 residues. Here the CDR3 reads CASSAPGQGRTTYGYTF. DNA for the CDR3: TGTGCCAGCAGTGCGCCGGGACAGGGTAGGACGACCTATGGCTACACCTTC.

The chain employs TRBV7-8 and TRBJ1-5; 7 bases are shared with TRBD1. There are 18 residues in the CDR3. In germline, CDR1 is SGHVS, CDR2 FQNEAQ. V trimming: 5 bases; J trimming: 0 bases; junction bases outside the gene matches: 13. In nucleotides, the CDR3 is TGTGCCAGCAGCACCTCCACAGGGGCGACCTCTAGCAATCAGCCCCAGCATTTT. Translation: CASSTSTGATSSNQPQHF.

The CDR3 here is CASSGLGGSTEAFF. In DNA, the CDR3 is TGTGCCAGCAGTGGTTTAGGGGGATCCACTGAAGCTTTCTTT. This chain uses TRBV2 with TRBJ1-1; perhaps TRBD1 as D (6 bases). This CDR3 is built from 14 residues. CDR1 and CDR2 from the germline V gene are SNHLY and FYNNEI. Trimming shortened V by 4 bases and J by 4 bases, and 13 bases separated the two germline ends.

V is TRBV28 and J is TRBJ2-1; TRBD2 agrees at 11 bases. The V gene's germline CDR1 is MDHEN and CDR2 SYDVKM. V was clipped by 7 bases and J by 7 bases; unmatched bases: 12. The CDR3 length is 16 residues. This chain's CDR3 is CASNRLAGGSRNEQFF. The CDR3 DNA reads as TGTGCCAGCAACAGGCTAGCGGGAGGATCGCGTAATGAGCAGTTCTTC.

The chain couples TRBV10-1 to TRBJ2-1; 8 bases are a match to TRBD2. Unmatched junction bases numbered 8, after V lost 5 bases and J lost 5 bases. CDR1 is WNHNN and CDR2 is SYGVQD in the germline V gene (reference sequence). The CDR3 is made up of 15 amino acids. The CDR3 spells CASSSSGSRHNEQFF. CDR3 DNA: TGCGCCAGCAGTTCCAGCGGGAGTAGGCACAATGAGCAGTTCTTC.

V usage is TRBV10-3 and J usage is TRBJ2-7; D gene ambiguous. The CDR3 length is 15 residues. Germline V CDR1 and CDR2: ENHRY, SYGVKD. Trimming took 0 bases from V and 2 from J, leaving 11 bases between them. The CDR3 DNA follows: TGTGCCATCAGTGAGTCGATAACAGAGACCTACGAGCAGTACTTC. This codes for CAISESITETYEQYF.

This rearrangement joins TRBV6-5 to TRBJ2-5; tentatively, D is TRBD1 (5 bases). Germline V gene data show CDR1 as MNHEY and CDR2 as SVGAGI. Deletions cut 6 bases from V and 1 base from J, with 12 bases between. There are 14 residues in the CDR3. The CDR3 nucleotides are TGTGCCAGCAGAAGACAGACGCTCCAAGAGACCCAGTACTTC. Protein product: CASRRQTLQETQYF.

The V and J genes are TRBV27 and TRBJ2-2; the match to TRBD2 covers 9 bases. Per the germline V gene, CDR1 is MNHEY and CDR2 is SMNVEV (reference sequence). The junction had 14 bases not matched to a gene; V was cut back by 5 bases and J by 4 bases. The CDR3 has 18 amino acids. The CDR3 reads CASSPSHIAGVGTGELFF. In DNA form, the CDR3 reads TGTGCCAGCAGTCCAAGCCATATAGCGGGAGTGGGCACCGGGGAGCTGTTTTTT.

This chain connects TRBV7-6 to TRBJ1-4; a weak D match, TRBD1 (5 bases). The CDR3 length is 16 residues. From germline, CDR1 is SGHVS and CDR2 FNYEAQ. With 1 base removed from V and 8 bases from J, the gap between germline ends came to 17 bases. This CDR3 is CASSLGFGQGGEKLFF. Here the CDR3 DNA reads TGTGCCAGCAGCTTAGGTTTTGGGCAGGGCGGAGAAAAACTGTTTTTT.

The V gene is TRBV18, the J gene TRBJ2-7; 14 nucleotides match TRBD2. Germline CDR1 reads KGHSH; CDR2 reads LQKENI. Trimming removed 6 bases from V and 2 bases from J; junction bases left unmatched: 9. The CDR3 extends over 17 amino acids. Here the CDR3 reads CASSSGTSGRGAYEQYF. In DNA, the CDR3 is TGTGCCAGCTCGTCCGGGACTAGCGGGAGAGGGGCCTACGAGCAGTACTTC.

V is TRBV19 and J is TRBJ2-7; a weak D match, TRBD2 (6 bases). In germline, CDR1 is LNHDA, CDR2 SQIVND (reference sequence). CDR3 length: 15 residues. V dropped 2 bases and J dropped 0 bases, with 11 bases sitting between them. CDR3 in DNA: TGTGCCAGTAGTATAAGTCTAGCGAGCTCCTACGAGCAGTACTTC. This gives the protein CASSISLASSYEQYF.

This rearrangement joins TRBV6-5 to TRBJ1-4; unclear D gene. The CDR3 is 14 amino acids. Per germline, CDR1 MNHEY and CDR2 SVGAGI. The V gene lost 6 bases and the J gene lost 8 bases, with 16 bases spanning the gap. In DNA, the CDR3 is TGTGCCAGCAGCCGGGAGGAGTTTGGAGAAAAACTGTTTTTT. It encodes CASSREEFGEKLFF.

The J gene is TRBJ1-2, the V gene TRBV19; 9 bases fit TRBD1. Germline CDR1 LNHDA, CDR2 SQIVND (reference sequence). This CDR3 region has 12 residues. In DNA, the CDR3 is TGTGCGTCACAGGGGGCGGACTATGGCTACACCTTC. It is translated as CASQGADYGYTF.

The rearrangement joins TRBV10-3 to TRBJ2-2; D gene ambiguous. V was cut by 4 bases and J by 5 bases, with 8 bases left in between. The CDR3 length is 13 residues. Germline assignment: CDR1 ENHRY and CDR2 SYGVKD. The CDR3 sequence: CAISAEATGELFF. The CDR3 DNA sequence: TGTGCCATCAGTGCCGAGGCGACCGGGGAGCTGTTTTTT.

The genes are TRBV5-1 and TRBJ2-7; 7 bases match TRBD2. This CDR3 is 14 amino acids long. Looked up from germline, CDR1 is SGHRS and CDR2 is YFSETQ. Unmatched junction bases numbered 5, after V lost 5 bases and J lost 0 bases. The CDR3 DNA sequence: TGCGCCAGCAGTGTCGCGGGGGTCTCCTACGAGCAGTACTTC. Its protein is CASSVAGVSYEQYF.

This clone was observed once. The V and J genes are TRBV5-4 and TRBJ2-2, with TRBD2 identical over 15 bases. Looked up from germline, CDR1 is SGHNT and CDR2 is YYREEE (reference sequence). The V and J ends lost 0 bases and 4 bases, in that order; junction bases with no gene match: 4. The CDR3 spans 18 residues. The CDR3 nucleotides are TGTGCCAGCAGCTTGGGGGGACTAGCGGGAGGAGCCACCGGGGAGCTGTTTTTT. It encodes CASSLGGLAGGATGELFF.

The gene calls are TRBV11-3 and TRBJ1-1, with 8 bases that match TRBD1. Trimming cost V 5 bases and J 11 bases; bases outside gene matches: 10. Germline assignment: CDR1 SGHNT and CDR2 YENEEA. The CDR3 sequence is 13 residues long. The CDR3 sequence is CASSLDRGGFAFF. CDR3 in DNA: TGTGCCAGCAGCCTTGACAGGGGAGGTTTTGCTTTCTTT.

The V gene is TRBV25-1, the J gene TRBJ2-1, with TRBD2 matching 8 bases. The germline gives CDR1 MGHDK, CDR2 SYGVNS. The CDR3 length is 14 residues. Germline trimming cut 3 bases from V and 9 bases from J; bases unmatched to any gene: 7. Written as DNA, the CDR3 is TGTGCCAGCAGTGAGTATGGCGGGGGGCGTGAGCAGTTCTTC. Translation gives CASSEYGGGREQFF.

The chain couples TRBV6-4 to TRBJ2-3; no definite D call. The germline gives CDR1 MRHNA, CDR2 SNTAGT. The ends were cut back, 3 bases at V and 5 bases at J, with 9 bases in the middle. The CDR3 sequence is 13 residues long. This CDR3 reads CASSESRGDTQYF. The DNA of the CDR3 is TGTGCCAGCAGTGAAAGCCGCGGAGATACGCAGTATTTT.

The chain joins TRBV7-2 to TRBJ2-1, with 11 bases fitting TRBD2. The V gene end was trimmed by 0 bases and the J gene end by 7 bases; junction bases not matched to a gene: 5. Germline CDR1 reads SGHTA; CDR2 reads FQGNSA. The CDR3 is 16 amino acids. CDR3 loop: CASSLAGLAGENEQFF. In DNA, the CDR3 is TGTGCCAGCAGCTTAGCTGGACTAGCGGGTGAGAATGAGCAGTTCTTC.

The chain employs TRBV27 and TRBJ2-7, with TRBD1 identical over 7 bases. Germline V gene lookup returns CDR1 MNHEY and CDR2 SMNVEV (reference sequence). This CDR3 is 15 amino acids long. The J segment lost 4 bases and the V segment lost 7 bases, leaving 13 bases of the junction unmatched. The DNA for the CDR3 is TGTGCCAGCATGGACGGGTCGAGACAGGGTTACGAGCAGTACTTC. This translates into CASMDGSRQGYEQYF.

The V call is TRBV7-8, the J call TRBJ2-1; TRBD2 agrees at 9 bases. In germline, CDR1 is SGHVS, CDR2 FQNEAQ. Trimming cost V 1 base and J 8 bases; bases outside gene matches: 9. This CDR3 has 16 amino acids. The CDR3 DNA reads TGTGCCAGCAGCTTAGTAGTAGCGGGAGTAGGGGATGAGCAGTTCTTC. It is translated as CASSLVVAGVGDEQFF. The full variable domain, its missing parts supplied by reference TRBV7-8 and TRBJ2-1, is GAGVSQSPRYKVAKRGQDVALRCDPISGHVSLFWYQQALGQGPEFLTYFQNEAQLDKSGLPSDRFFAERPEGSVSTLKIQRTQQEDSAVYLCASSLVVAGVGDEQFFGPGTRLTVL.

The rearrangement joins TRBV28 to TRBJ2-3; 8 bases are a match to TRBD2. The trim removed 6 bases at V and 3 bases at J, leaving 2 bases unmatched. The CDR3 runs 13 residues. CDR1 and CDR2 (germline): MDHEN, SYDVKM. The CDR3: CASSSGGTDTQYF. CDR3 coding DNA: TGTGCCAGCAGCTCGGGGGGGACAGATACGCAGTATTTT.

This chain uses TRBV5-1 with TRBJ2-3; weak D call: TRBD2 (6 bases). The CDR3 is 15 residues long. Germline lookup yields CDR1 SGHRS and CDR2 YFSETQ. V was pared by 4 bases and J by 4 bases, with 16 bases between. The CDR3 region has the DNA TGCGCCAGCAGCCTCGGAGCGGGTAGCGCAGATACGCAGTATTTT. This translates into CASSLGAGSADTQYF.

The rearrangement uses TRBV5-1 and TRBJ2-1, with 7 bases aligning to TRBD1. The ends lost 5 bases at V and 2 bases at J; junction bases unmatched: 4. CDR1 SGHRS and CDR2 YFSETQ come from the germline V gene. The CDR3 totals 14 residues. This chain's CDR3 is CASRGTVTYNEQFF. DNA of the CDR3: TGCGCCAGCAGAGGGACAGTCACCTACAATGAGCAGTTCTTC.

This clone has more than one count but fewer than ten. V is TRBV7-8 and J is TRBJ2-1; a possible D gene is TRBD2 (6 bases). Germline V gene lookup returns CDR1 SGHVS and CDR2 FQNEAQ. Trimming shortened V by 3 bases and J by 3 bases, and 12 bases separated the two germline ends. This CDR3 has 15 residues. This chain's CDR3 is CASSLAGTLYNEQFF. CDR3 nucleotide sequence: TGTGCCAGCAGCTTGGCCGGGACTCTCTACAATGAGCAGTTCTTC. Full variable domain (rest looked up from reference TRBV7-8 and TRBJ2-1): GAGVSQSPRYKVAKRGQDVALRCDPISGHVSLFWYQQALGQGPEFLTYFQNEAQLDKSGLPSDRFFAERPEGSVSTLKIQRTQQEDSAVYLCASSLAGTLYNEQFFGPGTRLTVL.

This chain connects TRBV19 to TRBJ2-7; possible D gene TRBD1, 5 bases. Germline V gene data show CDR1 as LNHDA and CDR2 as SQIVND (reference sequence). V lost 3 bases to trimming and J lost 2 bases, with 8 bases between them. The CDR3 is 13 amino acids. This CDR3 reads CASSIDSTYEQYF. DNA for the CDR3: TGTGCCAGTAGTATCGACAGTACCTACGAGCAGTACTTC.